Here is one T cell receptor (beta chain) with its context. Clones were sequenced by immunoSEQ multiplex PCR, and TCRdb holds only the in-frame ones, with some missing. The sample consists of about 120,000 clones, 90% to 95% of them appearing once. The data stem from a study of T cell changes during pregnancy in multiple sclerosis. The TCR was taken from a female donor with multiple sclerosis, enrolled in a pregnancy study. This material consisted of peripheral blood, taken in the third trimester of pregnancy.

CDR3 sequence: CASSLGQKPTNEKLFF. CDR3 nucleotide sequence: TGTGCCAGCAGCTTAGGACAGAAACCAACTAATGAAAAACTGTTTTTT. The chain recombines TRBV11-2 with TRBJ1-4; D is perhaps TRBD1 (5 bases). Per the germline V gene, CDR1 is SGHAT and CDR2 is FQNNGV. This CDR3 has 16 residues. The V gene lost 1 base and the J gene lost 0 bases, with 9 bases spanning the gap.